These T cell receptor beta chains were read from a single sample in a study of shared clonotypes between healthy human individuals. Sequencing used immunoSEQ multiplex PCR; TCRdb keeps in-frame clones, though not all of them. The sample has around 1.5 million clones; 95% to 99% are singletons. The sample was naive CD4+ T cells sorted from blood. These TCRs come from a man aged 25 to 40 in good health. Each CDR3 is given without its conserved first and last residue.

TRBV7-3	12	ASSPTTDSSEAF
TRBV9	11	ASTPGVSDTQY
TRBV19	11	ASSTELPGEQF
TRBV7-9	12	ARGTAANTGELF
TRBV27	13	ASSFGHGTGTEAF
TRBV7-9	10	ASANTGETQY
TRBV6-5	9	ASRELGEQY
TRBV19	9	ASSISYIQY
TRBV5-4	12	ASSLGTGEETQY
TRBV9	14	ASSAWGQGFAGELF
TRBV2	15	ASSPPGTAGGAGEQY
TRBV28	12	ASSLKGGGQPQH
TRBV28	19	ASSLLGWATGMGSGANVLT
TRBV7-6	14	ASSRGWTSLKETQY
TRBV6-5	9	ASSSGRKLF
TRBV27	12	ASSPRMWQETQY
TRBV28	14	ASSSWERGLTDTQY
TRBV18	10	ASSPSSYEQY
TRBV6-1	9	ATSGGGEQY
TRBV30	15	AWTGRARGTYNSPLH
TRBV7-9	11	ASSIRGFQPQH
TRBV5-4	12	ASSRIAGSNEQF
TRBV28	13	ASGSESGRRREQY
TRBV29-1	9	SVYDTYEQY
TRBV28	13	ASSQTSGGTDTQY
TRBV2	12	ASSQSYSNQPQH
TRBV6-6	12	ASSYTVYEKGYT
TRBV18	13	ASSPPGSSNQPQH
TRBV5-1	14	ASSQEALAGGYEQY
TRBV5-1	13	ASSLEASGRYEQY
TRBV11-2	13	ASRLGTGSGNTIY